This entry is about one T cell receptor (beta chain). The data belong to a study of OX40 agonist ivuxolimab in advanced cancers. Study summary: Every 2 weeks, patients got intravenous ivuxolimab at one of six dose levels (0.01-10 mg/kg). Hepatocellular carcinoma, melanoma, renal cell or head and neck cancer affected the dose-escalation patients. Mean age approximately 61 years, range about 20 to 90; about 85% male. Under the entry rules, prior anti-PD-1, anti-PD-L1 or anti-CTLA-4 therapy was allowed, and about 38% had some.

Germline V lookup: CDR1 SGHNT, CDR2 YENEEA. With 2 bases clipped from V and 14 bases from J, the junction kept 4 bases outside the gene matches. This CDR3 is built from 13 residues. Only in-frame clones appear in the TCRdb table, and some are missing; sequencing was by immunoSEQ multiplex PCR. The sample shows some 79,000 clones, approximately 90% of them seen only once. This rearrangement joins TRBV11-3 to TRBJ2-1, with 12 bases that match TRBD2. This TCR derives from an adult with an advanced solid tumor such as melanoma, head and neck, liver or kidney cancer. This material consisted of CD4+ or CD8+ T cells sorted from blood, taken in a trial of the OX40 agonist ivuxolimab. The CDR3 region is CASSLLAGGPKFF. CDR3 coding DNA: TGTGCCAGCAGCTTACTAGCGGGAGGGCCCAAGTTCTTC.